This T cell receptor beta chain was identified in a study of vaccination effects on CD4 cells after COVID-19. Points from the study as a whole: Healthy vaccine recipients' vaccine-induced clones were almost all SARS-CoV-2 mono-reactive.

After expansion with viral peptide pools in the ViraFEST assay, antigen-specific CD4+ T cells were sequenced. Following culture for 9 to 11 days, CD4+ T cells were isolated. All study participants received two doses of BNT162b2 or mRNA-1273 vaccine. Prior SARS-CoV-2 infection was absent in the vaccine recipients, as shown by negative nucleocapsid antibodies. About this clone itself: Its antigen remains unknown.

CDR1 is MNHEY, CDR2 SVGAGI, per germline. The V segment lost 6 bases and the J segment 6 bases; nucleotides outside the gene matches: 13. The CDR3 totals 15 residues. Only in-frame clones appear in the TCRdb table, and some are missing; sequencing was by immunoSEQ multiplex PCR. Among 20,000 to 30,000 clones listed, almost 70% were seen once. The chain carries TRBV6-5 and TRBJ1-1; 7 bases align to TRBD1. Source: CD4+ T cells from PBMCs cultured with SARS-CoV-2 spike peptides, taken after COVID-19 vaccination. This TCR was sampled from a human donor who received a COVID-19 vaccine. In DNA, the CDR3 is TGTGCCAGCAGGCGTACCCAACGAGGGACAGCTGAAGCTTTCTTT. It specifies CASRRTQRGTAEAFF.